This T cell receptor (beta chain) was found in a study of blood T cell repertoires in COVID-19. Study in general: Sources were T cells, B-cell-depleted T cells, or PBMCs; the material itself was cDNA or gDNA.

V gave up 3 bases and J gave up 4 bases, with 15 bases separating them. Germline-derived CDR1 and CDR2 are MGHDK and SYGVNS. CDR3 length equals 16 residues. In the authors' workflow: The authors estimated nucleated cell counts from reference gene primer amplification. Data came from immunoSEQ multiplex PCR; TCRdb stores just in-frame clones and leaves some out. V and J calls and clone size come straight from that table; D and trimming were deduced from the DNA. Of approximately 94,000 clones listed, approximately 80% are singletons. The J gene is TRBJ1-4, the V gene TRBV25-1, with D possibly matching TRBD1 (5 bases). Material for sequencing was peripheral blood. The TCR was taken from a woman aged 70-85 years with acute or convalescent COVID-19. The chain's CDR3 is CASSDPPGRGNEKLFF. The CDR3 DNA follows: TGTGCCAGCAGTGACCCCCCGGGGAGGGGTAATGAAAAACTGTTTTTT.